This T cell receptor (beta chain) emerged from a study of shared clonotypes between healthy human individuals. Study outcomes and limitations: Even with large depth, rarefaction showed that sorted-subset sequencing was incomplete.

The table came from immunoSEQ multiplex PCR; TCRdb's copy has only in-frame clones and leaves some out. The sample lists about 2.4 million clones; 93% were seen once. Germline CDR1 and CDR2: SQVTM and ANQGSEA. V lost 4 bases and J lost 0, with 20 bases in between. The CDR3 is made up of 17 amino acids. Concerning this clone itself: No antigen is known for it.

The gene calls are TRBV29-1 and TRBJ2-3; maybe TRBD2 (5 bases). The sequencing input was naive CD4+ T cells from PBMCs. Subset specified: CD45RA+ positively selected. The TCR was taken from a man younger than 30 in good health. Some clones in this sample may be carry-over from other donors' samples. The CDR3 region is CSVGRSRGRYSTDTQYF. For the CDR3, the DNA is TGCAGCGTTGGACGATCTCGCGGGCGCTATAGCACAGATACGCAGTATTTT.